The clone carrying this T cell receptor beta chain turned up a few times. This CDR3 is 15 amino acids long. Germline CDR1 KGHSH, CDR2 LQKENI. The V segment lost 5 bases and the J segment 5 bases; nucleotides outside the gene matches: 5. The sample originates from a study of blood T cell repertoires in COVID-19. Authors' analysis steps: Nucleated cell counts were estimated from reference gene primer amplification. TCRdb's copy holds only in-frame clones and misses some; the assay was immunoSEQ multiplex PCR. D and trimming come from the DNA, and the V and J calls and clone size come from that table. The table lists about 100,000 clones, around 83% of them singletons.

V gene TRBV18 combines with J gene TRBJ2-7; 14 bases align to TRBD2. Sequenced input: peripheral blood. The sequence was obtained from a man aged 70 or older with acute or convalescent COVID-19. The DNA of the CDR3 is TGTGCCAGCTCAACGGGACTAGCGGGGGAAGACGAGCAGTACTTC. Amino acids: CASSTGLAGEDEQYF.